This T cell receptor (beta chain) appears in the sequencing data of a study of T cell responses to AZD1222 COVID-19 vaccine. Study results and caveats: Clonal diversity was possibly underestimated, and the donors were mostly white British, with more females. Breadth and depth of Spike-specific TCRs rose after two AZD1222 doses.

In this sample, this clone turned up a few times. Its antigen is unknown. The table came from immunoSEQ multiplex PCR; TCRdb's copy has only in-frame clones and leaves some out. The table includes roughly 40,000 clones, roughly 88% detected once. The V segment lost 5 bases and the J segment 7 bases; nucleotides outside the gene matches: 5. This CDR3 comprises 14 residues. CDR1 and CDR2 from the germline V gene are SEHNR and FQNEAQ (reference sequence). This sequence was found in an adult who received the MenACWY meningococcal vaccine as a control. This specimen was peripheral blood, taken 28 days after the second dose of the MenACWY control vaccine. The J gene is TRBJ1-6, the V gene TRBV7-9; the match to TRBD1 covers 7 bases. The CDR3 region is CASSEEGANSPLHF. CDR3 nucleotides: TGTGCCAGCAGCGAAGAGGGGGCAAATTCACCCCTCCACTTT.